A selection of T cell receptor beta chains follows, all from one sample in a study of shared clonotypes between healthy human individuals. Produced via immunoSEQ multiplex PCR; TCRdb's table is partial and in-frame only. The sample lists millions of clones, just over 90% occurring once. The source material was naive CD4+ T cells sorted from blood. The receptors stem from a man aged 18 to 30 in good health. CDR3s include the opening cysteine and the closing phenylalanine or tryptophan. Fields, in order: CDR3 DNA, CDR3 protein, D gene, J gene, clone size, V gene. D genes are given only for firm matches. Part of the rows lack a size; the others show once, few, many or a class for expanded clones.

TGTGCCAGCACGAATAGTCCCCTCTCCTACGAGCAGTACTTC CASTNSPLSYEQYF NA TRBJ2-7 NA TRBV6-5
TGTGCCAGCAGGCCACCCACCAGCGGGATCTACACCGGGGAGCTGTTTTTT CASRPPTSGIYTGELFF NA TRBJ2-2 NA TRBV21-1
TGTGCCAGCAGCCGGGGACTTGAAGCTTTCTTT CASSRGLEAFF NA TRBJ1-1 few TRBV16
TGTGCCAGCAGCTTTAAAGGGCTCGGGGGTGAAGCTTTCTTT CASSFKGLGGEAFF NA TRBJ1-1 NA TRBV5-6
TGTGCTAGTGAGGGGACAAACACTGAAGCTTTCTTT CASEGTNTEAFF NA TRBJ1-1 NA TRBV12-5
TGCGCCAGCAGCTGGGGCGGAACAGACAGCTACACCTTC CASSWGGTDSYTF NA TRBJ1-2 NA TRBV5-1
TGTGCCAGCAGTTGGGGCCGCCACTTCGCAGATACGCAGTATTTT CASSWGRHFADTQYF NA TRBJ2-3 NA TRBV7-3
TGTGCCAGCAGTGAGGGGGCCCTGGGTGGCTATGGCTACACCTTC CASSEGALGGYGYTF NA TRBJ1-2 NA TRBV6-1
TGTGCCAGCAGCAGACCGGGACAGGTCAATGAAAAACTGTTTTTT CASSRPGQVNEKLFF TRBD1 TRBJ1-4 NA TRBV13
TGTGCCAGCAGTCGGACAGGGCCAATTAATTCACCCCTCCACTTT CASSRTGPINSPLHF TRBD1 TRBJ1-6 NA TRBV6-5
TGCGCCAGCAGCTCGGGCGGGAGCCAAGAGACCCAGTACTTC CASSSGGSQETQYF TRBD2 TRBJ2-5 NA TRBV5-1
TGCGCCAGCATCCCGACCTTACAACTAGATACGCAGTATTTT CASIPTLQLDTQYF NA TRBJ2-3 NA TRBV10-2
TGTGCCAGCAGCTCAGGGTTCTATAATTCACCCCTCCACTTT CASSSGFYNSPLHF NA TRBJ1-6 NA TRBV5-6
TGTGCCAGCTCTTCTGGCCTAGCGGGGTTCACAGATACGCAGTATTTT CASSSGLAGFTDTQYF TRBD2 TRBJ2-3 once TRBV5-4
TGTGCCAGCAGCGGGACAGCCCTTGGATATTTGAACACTGAAGCTTTCTTT CASSGTALGYLNTEAFF TRBD1 TRBJ1-1 NA TRBV28
TGTGCCAGCAGCTTCGTCGCGGGAGGAGGTTCCTACGAGCAGTACTTC CASSFVAGGGSYEQYF TRBD2 TRBJ2-7 NA TRBV5-6
TGTGCCAGCAGCCGTTCCAGTGGTGGCTACACCTTC CASSRSSGGYTF NA TRBJ1-2 NA TRBV28
TGCGCCAGCAGCTTGGGTGGGGGATATGGCTACACCTTC CASSLGGGYGYTF NA TRBJ1-2 NA TRBV5-1
TGTGCCACCAGCAGAGATCAAGCAGGGCGCAATGAGCAGTTCTTC CATSRDQAGRNEQFF NA TRBJ2-1 NA TRBV15
TGTGCCAGCAAGGGGGGGACTACCAACACCGGGGAGCTGTTTTTT CASKGGTTNTGELFF NA TRBJ2-2 NA TRBV2
TGTGCCAGCAGTGCAACTGACAATCAGCCCCAGCATTTT CASSATDNQPQHF NA TRBJ1-5 few TRBV6-1
TGTGCCAGCAGCCGAGGACAGGGGGTTAAAAATTCACCCCTCCACTTT CASSRGQGVKNSPLHF TRBD1 TRBJ1-6 NA TRBV14
TGTGCCAGTAGTCCCGGGACATTGGCCTCAAGCTCCTACAATGAGCAGTTCTTC CASSPGTLASSSYNEQFF NA TRBJ2-1 NA TRBV19
TGTGCCAGCAGGGCTAGCGGGGGAACTGGGGCCAACGTCCTGACTTTC CASRASGGTGANVLTF TRBD2 TRBJ2-6 once TRBV2
TGTGCCAGCAGCGAGACAGGGCTGAACACTGAAGCTTTCTTT CASSETGLNTEAFF TRBD1 TRBJ1-1 NA TRBV28
TGTGCCAGAAGCTTAAGGTCCCCGACCTCCTACGAGCAGTACTTC CARSLRSPTSYEQYF NA TRBJ2-7 NA TRBV5-3
TGTGCCATCAGTCAATACACAGGTTTTGGCCAGCCCCAGCATTTT CAISQYTGFGQPQHF NA TRBJ1-5 NA TRBV10-3
TGTGCCAGCACCGGGGACGACTATGGCTACACCTTC CASTGDDYGYTF NA TRBJ1-2 NA TRBV2
TGTGCCATCAGCGCCGGGACAGGGGTAGAGACCCAGTACTTC CAISAGTGVETQYF TRBD1 TRBJ2-5 NA TRBV10-3
TGTGCCAGCAGTTACTCGTGGGACAGGGGATCAGATACGCAGTATTTT CASSYSWDRGSDTQYF TRBD1 TRBJ2-3 NA TRBV6-5
TGTGCCATCCGGACTAGCGGCTACGAGCAGTACTTC CAIRTSGYEQYF TRBD2 TRBJ2-7 NA TRBV10-3
TGTGCCAGCAGTTTTAGGACTAGCGGGGTCCTCTCCTACGAGCAGTACTTC CASSFRTSGVLSYEQYF TRBD2 TRBJ2-7 NA TRBV27
TGTGCCAGTAGTACGGGACAGGGGGGCGTGAGCAATCAGCCCCAGCATTTT CASSTGQGGVSNQPQHF TRBD1 TRBJ1-5 NA TRBV19
TGCGCCAGCAGCTTGCTGAGACTAGCGGGAAGTAGCACAGATACGCAGTATTTT CASSLLRLAGSSTDTQYF TRBD2 TRBJ2-3 NA TRBV5-1
TGTGCCAGCACCCCAAGCGGGAGAAGGCGAGAGCAGTACTTC CASTPSGRRREQYF TRBD2 TRBJ2-7 NA TRBV6-5
TGTGCCAGCACGCGGACAGGACTAGGTACTGAAGCTTTCTTT CASTRTGLGTEAFF TRBD1 TRBJ1-1 NA TRBV6-6
TGCAGTGTGCGGGGGCGGAATGAGCAGTTCTTC CSVRGRNEQFF NA TRBJ2-1 NA TRBV20-1
TGTGCCAGCAGCGACCGGGACAGGGGGCCTGAAAAACTGTTTTTT CASSDRDRGPEKLFF TRBD1 TRBJ1-4 once TRBV7-8
TGCGCCAGCAGCCAAGAGTTAAGCATAGCCAAAAACATTCAGTACTTC CASSQELSIAKNIQYF NA TRBJ2-4 NA TRBV4-1
TGTGCCAGCAGCTTTCGGGCCTATGGCTACACCTTC CASSFRAYGYTF NA TRBJ1-2 once TRBV11-2
TGTGCCATCAGTGAGTCTTCAGGAGCCGCGAACACTGAAGCTTTCTTT CAISESSGAANTEAFF NA TRBJ1-1 NA TRBV10-3
TGTGCCATCAGTGAGTCCACTAGGCCGGAGAAGGTTGATACGCAGTATTTT CAISESTRPEKVDTQYF NA TRBJ2-3 NA TRBV10-3
TGTGCCAGCAGTCCCACAGGGCGCCAAGAGACCCAGTACTTC CASSPTGRQETQYF NA TRBJ2-5 NA TRBV28
TGCGCCAGCAGCCAAGTTTTCACAGCGGGAGGGCGCACAGATACGCAGTATTTT CASSQVFTAGGRTDTQYF TRBD2 TRBJ2-3 NA TRBV4-3
TGTGCCAGCAGTGTCCCGGACAGATCTTACAATGAGCAGTTCTTC CASSVPDRSYNEQFF NA TRBJ2-1 NA TRBV25-1
TGTGCCAGCAGTGAAGTGACTAGCGGGGGCGGGGAGCTGTTTTTT CASSEVTSGGGELFF TRBD2 TRBJ2-2 NA TRBV6-1
TGCGCCAGCAGTGATTTTGGGCTAGCGAGGTCCTACAATGAGCAGTTCTTC CASSDFGLARSYNEQFF NA TRBJ2-1 NA TRBV10-2
TGCGCCAGCAGCTTGAAATCACCCCTCCACTTT CASSLKSPLHF NA TRBJ1-6 NA TRBV5-1
TGTGCCTGGAGTTCCCTCCTAGCGGGAGCCCCCCGTTTCGGTGATACGCAGTATTTT CAWSSLLAGAPRFGDTQYF TRBD2 TRBJ2-3 NA TRBV30
TGTGCCATCAAGGGGGCAGGGGCTAATGAAAAACTGTTTTTT CAIKGAGANEKLFF TRBD1 TRBJ1-4 NA TRBV10-3
TGTGCCAGCAGACTTTATAGCGGGGACTCCACCGGGGAGCTGTTTTTT CASRLYSGDSTGELFF TRBD2 TRBJ2-2 NA TRBV27
TGTGCCAGCAGCTTTACTAAGGAGACCCAGTACTTC CASSFTKETQYF NA TRBJ2-5 NA TRBV7-9
TGTGCCAGCAGCCCCCCCCGACTAGCGGGGGCCTCCTACGAGCAGTACTTC CASSPPRLAGASYEQYF TRBD2 TRBJ2-7 NA TRBV13
TGTGCCAGCTCACCCCAGACAGCCTCTGGGGCCAACGTCCTGACTTTC CASSPQTASGANVLTF NA TRBJ2-6 NA TRBV18
TGTGCCAGCAGCTTGGGACTAGGGTCCTACAATGAGCAGTTCTTC CASSLGLGSYNEQFF TRBD2 TRBJ2-1 NA TRBV6-4
TGCGCCAGCAGCGCCGGACAGGGGATTGAAAAACTGTTTTTT CASSAGQGIEKLFF TRBD1 TRBJ1-4 NA TRBV5-1